A single sample is the source of the 4 T cell receptor beta chains below, sequenced in a study of identical twins. TCRdb reprocessed the 5' RACE reads with MiXCR, giving one entry per CDR3 protein. The sample consists of 510,000 or so distinct CDR3 sequences, nearly 15% of them appearing once. These same records also appear under a second study, on yellow fever vaccine responses in identical twins.

The material sequenced was CD4+ T cells sorted from blood. The receptors derive from a woman younger than 35 in good health.

The chain employs TRBV5-1 and TRBJ1-2; possibly TRBD1 for D (6 bases). V was shortened by 4 bases and J by 3 bases, with 22 bases between the two germline ends. The germline V gene encodes CDR1 SGHRS and CDR2 YFSETQ. This CDR3 is built from 17 residues. CDR3 loop: CASSHGGGTFEDYGYTF. The CDR3 DNA reads TGCGCCAGCAGCCATGGAGGAGGGACATTCGAGGACTATGGCTACACCTTC. The full variable domain, with the rest looked up from reference TRBV5-1 and TRBJ1-2, is KAGVTQTPRYLIKTRGQQVTLSCSPISGHRSVSWYQQTPGQGLQFLFEYFSETQRNKGNFPGRFSGRQFSNSRSEMNVSTLELGDSALYLCASSHGGGTFEDYGYTFGSGTRLTVV.

The chain couples TRBV18 to TRBJ1-3, with D unclear. V lost 3 bases, J lost 2 bases, and 11 bases lay in between. The CDR3 has 15 residues. Germline V lookup: CDR1 KGHSH, CDR2 LQKENI. The CDR3 DNA reads as TGTGCCAGCTCACCGGCCCGGCGGGCTGGAAACACCATATATTTT. Its translation: CASSPARRAGNTIYF.

CDR3 amino acids: CSAMASGRGSYNEQFF. In DNA, the CDR3 is TGCAGTGCTATGGCTAGCGGGAGGGGTTCCTACAATGAGCAGTTCTTC. V gene TRBV20-1 combines with J gene TRBJ2-1; 12 bases match TRBD2. The germline V gene encodes CDR1 DFQATT and CDR2 SNEGSKA (reference sequence). V shed 4 bases, J shed 1 base, and the junction held 5 bases outside the gene matches. The CDR3 loop spans 16 amino acids.

In this sample, this clonotype turned up many times. The gene calls are TRBV2 and TRBJ2-1; 10 nucleotides agree with TRBD2. The ends lost 7 bases at V and 4 bases at J; junction bases unmatched: 7. CDR1 and CDR2 (germline): SNHLY, FYNNEI. The CDR3 totals 15 residues. CDR3 nucleotide sequence: TGTGCCAGCACCCCGCGGACTAGCGGTTACAATGAGCAGTTCTTC. This codes for CASTPRTSGYNEQFF. The whole variable domain, remainder taken from reference TRBV2 and TRBJ2-1, is EPEVTQTPSHQVTQMGQEVILRCVPISNHLYFYWYRQILGQKVEFLVSFYNNEISEKSEIFDDQFSVERPDGSNFTLKIRSTKLEDSAMYFCASTPRTSGYNEQFFGPGTRLTVL.